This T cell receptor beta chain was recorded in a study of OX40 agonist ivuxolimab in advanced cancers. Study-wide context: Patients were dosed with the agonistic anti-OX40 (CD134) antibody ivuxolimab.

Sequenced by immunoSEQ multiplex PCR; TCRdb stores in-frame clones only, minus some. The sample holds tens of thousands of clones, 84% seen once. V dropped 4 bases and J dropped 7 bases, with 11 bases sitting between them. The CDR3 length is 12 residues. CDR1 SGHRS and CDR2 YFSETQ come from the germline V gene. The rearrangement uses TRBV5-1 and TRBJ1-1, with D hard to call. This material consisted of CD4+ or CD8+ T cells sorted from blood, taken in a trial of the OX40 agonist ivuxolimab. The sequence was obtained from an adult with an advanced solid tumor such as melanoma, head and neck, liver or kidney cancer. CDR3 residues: CASSLDGIEAFF. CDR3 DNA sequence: TGCGCCAGCAGCCTAGACGGAATTGAAGCTTTCTTT.